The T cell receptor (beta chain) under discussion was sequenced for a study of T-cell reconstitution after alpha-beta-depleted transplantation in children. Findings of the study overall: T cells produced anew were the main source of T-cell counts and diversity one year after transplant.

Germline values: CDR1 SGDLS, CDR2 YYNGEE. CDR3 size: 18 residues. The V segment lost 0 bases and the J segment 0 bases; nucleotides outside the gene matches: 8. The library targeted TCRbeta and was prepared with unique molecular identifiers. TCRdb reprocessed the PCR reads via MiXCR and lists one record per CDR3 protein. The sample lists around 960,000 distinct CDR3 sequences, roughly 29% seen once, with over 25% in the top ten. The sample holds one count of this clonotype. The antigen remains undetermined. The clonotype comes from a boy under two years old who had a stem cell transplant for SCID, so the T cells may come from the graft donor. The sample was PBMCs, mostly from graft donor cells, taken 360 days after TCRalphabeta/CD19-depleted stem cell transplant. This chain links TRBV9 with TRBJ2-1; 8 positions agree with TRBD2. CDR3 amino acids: CASSVVAGPTISYNEQFF. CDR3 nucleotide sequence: TGTGCCAGCAGCGTAGTAGCGGGGCCGACCATCTCCTACAATGAGCAGTTCTTC.